This T cell receptor beta chain appears in the sequencing data of a study of blood T cells in healthy people across ages. The study, taken as a whole, reports: Possibly confounding the expanded clonotype changes was the fact that donor CMV status was unknown. Fewer expanded clones and more diversity marked long-lived versus aged donors.

Remarks on this clonotype: Antigen unknown.

Next came a second PCR, run for about 7 to 12 cycles, which used a sample-barcoded 5' primer along with a J-beta primer mix. TCRdb reanalysed the 5' RACE reads using MiXCR and keeps one entry per CDR3 protein. Of 590,000 or so distinct CDR3 sequences in the sample, approximately 30% were seen once. The CDR3 sequence is 16 residues long. V lost 4 bases, J lost 0 bases, and 8 bases stayed unmatched. CDR1 and CDR2 (germline): KGHDR, SFDVKD. The sequencing sample was made of blood. The chain uses TRBV24-1 and TRBJ2-7; 7 positions agree with TRBD1. This clonotype originated in a woman aged 80 or older in good health. The CDR3 DNA reads TGTGCCACCAGTGAGCACAGGGGTCGGAGCTCCTACGAGCAGTACTTC. Protein sequence: CATSEHRGRSSYEQYF.